Below, 4 T cell receptor beta chains from the same sample are listed, as sequenced in a study of blood T cell repertoires in COVID-19. Assay used: immunoSEQ multiplex PCR; TCRdb lists only in-frame clones, some missing. The sample has under 200,000 clones; approximately 86% are singletons. The sequencing input was peripheral blood. These receptors all come from a man aged 55-75 years with acute or convalescent COVID-19.

The chain couples TRBV5-1 to TRBJ1-1; D unclear. Trimming removed 0 bases from V and 14 bases from J, with 11 bases in between. This CDR3 has 11 amino acids. The germline V gene has CDR1 SGHRS and CDR2 YFSETQ. CDR3 bases: TGCGCCAGCAGCTTGGGGGCCCTAACCTTCTTT. Its protein product is CASSLGALTFF. Looking up the rest from reference TRBV5-1 and TRBJ1-1 gives the full variable domain: KAGVTQTPRYLIKTRGQQVTLSCSPISGHRSVSWYQQTPGQGLQFLFEYFSETQRNKGNFPGRFSGRQFSNSRSEMNVSTLELGDSALYLCASSLGALTFFGQGTRLTVV.

This chain uses TRBV19 with TRBJ1-5; D gene unclear. CDR1 and CDR2 (germline): LNHDA, SQIVND (reference sequence). The CDR3 totals 13 residues. V gave up 1 base and J gave up 13 bases, with 14 bases separating them. The CDR3 DNA reads TGTGCCAGTAGTATAGGATGGCAGGCCAAGCAGCATTTT. It yields the protein CASSIGWQAKQHF.

This sequence joins TRBV19 and TRBJ2-2; D gene uncertain. V shed 3 bases and J shed 5 bases, with 4 bases lying between them. CDR1 is LNHDA, CDR2 SQIVND, per germline (reference sequence). CDR3 length: 12 residues. As DNA, the CDR3 is TGTGCCAGTAGTATCCGGACCGGGGAGCTGTTTTTT. Amino acid sequence: CASSIRTGELFF.

This clone was detected only once. This chain joins TRBV5-5 and TRBJ2-7; TRBD2 matches at 7 bases. V shed 2 bases, J shed 1 base, and the junction held 0 bases outside the gene matches. Germline assignment: CDR1 SGHKS and CDR2 YYEKEE (reference sequence). This CDR3 is 13 amino acids long. CDR3 loop: CASSLAGSYEQYF. CDR3 in DNA: TGTGCCAGCAGCTTAGCGGGATCCTACGAGCAGTACTTC.